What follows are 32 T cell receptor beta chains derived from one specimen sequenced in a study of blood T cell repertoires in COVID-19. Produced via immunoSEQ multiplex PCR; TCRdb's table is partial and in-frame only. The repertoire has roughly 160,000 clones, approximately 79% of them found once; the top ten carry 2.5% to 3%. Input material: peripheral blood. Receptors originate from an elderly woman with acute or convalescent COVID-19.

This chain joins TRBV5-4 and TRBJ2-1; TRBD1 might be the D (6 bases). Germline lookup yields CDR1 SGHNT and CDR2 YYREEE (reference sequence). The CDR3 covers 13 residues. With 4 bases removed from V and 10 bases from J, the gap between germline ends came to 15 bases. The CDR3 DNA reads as TGTGCCAGCAGCACCGGGACCAGGGGAGAGCAGTTCTTC. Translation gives CASSTGTRGEQFF.

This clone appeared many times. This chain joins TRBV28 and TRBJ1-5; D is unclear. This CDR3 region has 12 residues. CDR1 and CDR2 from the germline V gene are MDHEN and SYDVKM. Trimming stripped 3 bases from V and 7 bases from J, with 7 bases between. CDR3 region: CASSFMEQPQHF. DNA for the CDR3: TGTGCCAGCAGTTTTATGGAGCAGCCCCAGCATTTT.

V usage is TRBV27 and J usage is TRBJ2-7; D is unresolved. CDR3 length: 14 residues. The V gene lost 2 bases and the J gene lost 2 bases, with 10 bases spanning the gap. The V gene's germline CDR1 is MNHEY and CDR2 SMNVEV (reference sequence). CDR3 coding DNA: TGTGCCAGCAGTTTAAGCTACTTCACCTACGAGCAGTACTTC. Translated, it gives CASSLSYFTYEQYF.

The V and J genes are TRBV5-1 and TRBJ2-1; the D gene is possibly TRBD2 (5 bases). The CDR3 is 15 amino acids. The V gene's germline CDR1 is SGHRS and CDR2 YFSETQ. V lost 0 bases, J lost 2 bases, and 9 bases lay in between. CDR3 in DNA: TGCGCCAGCAGCTTGGCGGGATTGACCTACAATGAGCAGTTCTTC. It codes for CASSLAGLTYNEQFF.

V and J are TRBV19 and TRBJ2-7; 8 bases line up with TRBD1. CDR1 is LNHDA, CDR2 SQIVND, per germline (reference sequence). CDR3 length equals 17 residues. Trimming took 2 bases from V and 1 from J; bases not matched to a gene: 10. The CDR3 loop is CASSITPGTGVSYEQYF. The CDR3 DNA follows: TGTGCCAGTAGTATAACCCCCGGGACAGGAGTGTCCTACGAGCAGTACTTC.

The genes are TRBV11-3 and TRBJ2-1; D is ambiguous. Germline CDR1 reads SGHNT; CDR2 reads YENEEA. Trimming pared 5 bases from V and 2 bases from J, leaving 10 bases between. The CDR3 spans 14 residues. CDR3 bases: TGTGCCAGCAGCACGAGTATCGCCTACAATGAGCAGTTCTTC. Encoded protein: CASSTSIAYNEQFF.

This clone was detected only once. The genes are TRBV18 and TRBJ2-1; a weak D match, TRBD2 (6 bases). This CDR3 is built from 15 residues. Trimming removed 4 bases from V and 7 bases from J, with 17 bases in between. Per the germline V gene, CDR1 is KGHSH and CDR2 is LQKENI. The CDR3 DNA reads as TGTGCCAGCTCACGGGACCGGGACTTCTTAAATGAGCAGTTCTTC. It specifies CASSRDRDFLNEQFF.

CDR3 DNA sequence: TGTGCCAGCAGCATGACAGGGCCCGGGGAGCTGTTTTTT. This sequence encodes CASSMTGPGELFF. The rearrangement uses TRBV11-2 and TRBJ2-2; 7 nucleotides agree with TRBD1. The germline gives CDR1 SGHAT, CDR2 FQNNGV. The CDR3 consists of 13 residues. V trimming: 5 bases; J trimming: 6 bases; junction bases outside the gene matches: 3.

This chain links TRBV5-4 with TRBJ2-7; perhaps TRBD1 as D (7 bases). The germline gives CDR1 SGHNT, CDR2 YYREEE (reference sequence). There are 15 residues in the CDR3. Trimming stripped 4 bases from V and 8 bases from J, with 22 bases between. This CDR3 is CASSAPGSPGGKQYF. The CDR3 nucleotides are TGTGCCAGCAGCGCCCCGGGGTCCCCAGGGGGGAAGCAGTACTTC.

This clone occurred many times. The CDR3 region has the DNA TGTGCCAGCAGCTTAGGGTTAGCGGGAGAGGACGAGCAGTACTTC. Residues: CASSLGLAGEDEQYF. The rearrangement joins TRBV7-9 to TRBJ2-7; 9 nucleotides line up with TRBD2. CDR3 length: 15 amino acids. CDR1 is SEHNR, CDR2 FQNEAQ, per germline (reference sequence). With V trimmed by 1 base and J by 5 bases, 6 bases remained unmatched.

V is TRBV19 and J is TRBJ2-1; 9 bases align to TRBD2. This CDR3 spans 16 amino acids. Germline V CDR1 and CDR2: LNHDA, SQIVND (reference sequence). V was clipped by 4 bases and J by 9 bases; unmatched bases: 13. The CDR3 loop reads CASSRGGRALSGEQFF. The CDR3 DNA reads TGTGCCAGTAGTAGGGGCGGGAGGGCCCTTTCGGGTGAGCAGTTCTTC.

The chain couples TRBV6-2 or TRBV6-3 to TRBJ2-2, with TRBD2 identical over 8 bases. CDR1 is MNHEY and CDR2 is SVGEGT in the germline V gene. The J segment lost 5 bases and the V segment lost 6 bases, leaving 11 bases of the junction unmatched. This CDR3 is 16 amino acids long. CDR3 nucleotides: TGTGCCAGCAGCGCTAGCGGGCCGGGGGGGACCGGGGAGCTGTTTTTT. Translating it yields CASSASGPGGTGELFF.

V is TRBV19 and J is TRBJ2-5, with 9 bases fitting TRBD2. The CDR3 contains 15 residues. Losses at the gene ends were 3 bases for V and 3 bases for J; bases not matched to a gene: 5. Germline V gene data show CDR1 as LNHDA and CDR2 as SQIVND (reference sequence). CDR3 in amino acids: CASSMFLAGEETQYF. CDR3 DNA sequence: TGTGCCAGTAGTATGTTTTTAGCGGGAGAAGAGACCCAGTACTTC.

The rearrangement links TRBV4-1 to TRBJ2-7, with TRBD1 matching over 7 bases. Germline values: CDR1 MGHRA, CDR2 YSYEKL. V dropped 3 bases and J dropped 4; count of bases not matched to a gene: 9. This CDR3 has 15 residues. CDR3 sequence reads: CASSQGQSSLYEQYF. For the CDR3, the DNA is TGCGCCAGCAGCCAGGGACAGTCCTCCCTTTACGAGCAGTACTTC.

CDR3 bases: TGTGCCAGCTCACTCAAAGCCCTTTATTCCAGCGGGAGCTCCTACAATGAGCAGTTCTTC. Protein: CASSLKALYSSGSSYNEQFF. The rearrangement joins TRBV18 to TRBJ2-1; 8 bases are a match to TRBD2. V trimming: 4 bases; J trimming: 0 bases; junction bases outside the gene matches: 17. Germline loops: CDR1 KGHSH, CDR2 LQKENI. The CDR3 is 20 residues long. The full variable domain, rest sourced from reference TRBV18 and TRBJ2-1, is NAGVMQNPRHLVRRRGQEARLRCSPMKGHSHVYWYRQLPEEGLKFMVYLQKENIIDESGMPKERFSAEFPKEGPSILRIQQVVRGDSAAYFCASSLKALYSSGSSYNEQFFGPGTRLTVL.

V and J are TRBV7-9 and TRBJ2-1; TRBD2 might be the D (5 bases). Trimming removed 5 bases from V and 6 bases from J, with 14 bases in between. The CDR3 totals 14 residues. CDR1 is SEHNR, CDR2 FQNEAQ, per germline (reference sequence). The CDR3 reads CASSDNSAGNEQFF. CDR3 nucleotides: TGTGCCAGCAGCGACAACTCTGCGGGCAATGAGCAGTTCTTC.

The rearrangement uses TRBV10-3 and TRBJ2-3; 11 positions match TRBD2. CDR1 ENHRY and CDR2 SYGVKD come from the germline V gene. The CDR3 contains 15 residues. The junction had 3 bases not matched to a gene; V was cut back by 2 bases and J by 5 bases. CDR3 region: CAISEIAGGGDTQYF. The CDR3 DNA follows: TGTGCCATCAGTGAGATAGCGGGAGGGGGAGATACGCAGTATTTT.

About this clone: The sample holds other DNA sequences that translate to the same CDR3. For the CDR3, the DNA is TGCGCCAGCAGCTTGGGTGCTAGCGGGAGTACAGATACGCAGTATTTT. Translation: CASSLGASGSTDTQYF. The chain uses TRBV5-1 and TRBJ2-3; TRBD2 matches 10 bases. The V gene end was trimmed by 0 bases and the J gene end by 3 bases; junction bases not matched to a gene: 4. This CDR3 contains 16 residues. The V gene's germline CDR1 is SGHRS and CDR2 YFSETQ.

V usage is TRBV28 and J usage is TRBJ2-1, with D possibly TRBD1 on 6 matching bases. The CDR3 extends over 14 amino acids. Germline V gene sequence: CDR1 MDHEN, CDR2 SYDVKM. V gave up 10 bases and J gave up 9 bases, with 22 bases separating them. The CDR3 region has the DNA TGTGCCATCACCGGCAGGGGAAGTTTCGGTGAGCAGTTCTTC. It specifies CAITGRGSFGEQFF.

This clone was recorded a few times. The chain's CDR3 is CASSPGSPNTGELFF. The CDR3, as DNA: TGTGCCAGCAGCCCGGGATCACCGAACACCGGGGAGCTGTTTTTT. The chain carries TRBV7-9 and TRBJ2-2, with D possibly matching TRBD2 (5 bases). The CDR3 totals 15 residues. The germline V and J ends were trimmed by 5 bases and 0 bases, with 10 bases remaining between them. From germline, CDR1 is SEHNR and CDR2 FQNEAQ (reference sequence).

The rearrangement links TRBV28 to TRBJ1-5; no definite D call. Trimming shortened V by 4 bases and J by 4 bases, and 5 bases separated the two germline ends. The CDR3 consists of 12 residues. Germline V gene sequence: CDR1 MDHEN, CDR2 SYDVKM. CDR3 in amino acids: CASSWPNQPQHF. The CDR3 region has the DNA TGTGCCAGCAGTTGGCCGAATCAGCCCCAGCATTTT.

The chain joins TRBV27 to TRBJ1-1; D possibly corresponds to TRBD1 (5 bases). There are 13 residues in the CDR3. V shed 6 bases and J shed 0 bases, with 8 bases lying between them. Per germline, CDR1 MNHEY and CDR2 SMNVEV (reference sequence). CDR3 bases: TGTGCCAGCAGGGGGCACATGAACACTGAAGCTTTCTTT. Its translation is CASRGHMNTEAFF.

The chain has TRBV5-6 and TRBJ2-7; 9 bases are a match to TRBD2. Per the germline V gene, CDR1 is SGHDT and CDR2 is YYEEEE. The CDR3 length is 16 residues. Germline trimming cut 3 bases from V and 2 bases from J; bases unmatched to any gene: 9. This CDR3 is CASSSPRSGRTYEQYF. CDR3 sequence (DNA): TGTGCCAGCAGCTCCCCTCGGAGCGGGAGGACCTACGAGCAGTACTTC.

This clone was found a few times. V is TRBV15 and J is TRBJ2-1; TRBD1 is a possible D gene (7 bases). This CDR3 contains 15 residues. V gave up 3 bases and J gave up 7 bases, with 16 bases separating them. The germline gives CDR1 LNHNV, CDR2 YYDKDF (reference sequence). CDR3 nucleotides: TGTGCCACCAGCAGCGTGCGCGGGACAGTTAATGAGCAGTTCTTC. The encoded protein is CATSSVRGTVNEQFF.

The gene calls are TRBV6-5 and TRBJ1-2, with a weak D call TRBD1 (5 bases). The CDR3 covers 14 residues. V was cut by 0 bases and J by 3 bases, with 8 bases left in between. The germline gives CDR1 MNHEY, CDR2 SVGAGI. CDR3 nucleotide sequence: TGTGCCAGCAGTTACTCCGGGACTTACTATGGCTACACCTTC. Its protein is CASSYSGTYYGYTF.

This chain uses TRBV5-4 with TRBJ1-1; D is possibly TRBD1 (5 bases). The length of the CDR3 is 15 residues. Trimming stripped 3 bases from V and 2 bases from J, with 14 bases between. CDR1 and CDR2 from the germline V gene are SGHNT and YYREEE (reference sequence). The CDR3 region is CASSSTDTPNTEAFF. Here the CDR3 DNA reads TGTGCCAGCAGCTCCACGGACACGCCTAACACTGAAGCTTTCTTT.

The CDR3 protein is CASSPRGLGNTEAFF. For the CDR3, the DNA is TGTGCCAGCAGCCCCCGGGGGTTGGGGAACACTGAAGCTTTCTTT. The chain is built from TRBV7-9 and TRBJ1-1; weak D call: TRBD1 (5 bases). CDR1 and CDR2 (germline): SEHNR, FQNEAQ (reference sequence). The CDR3 is 15 residues long. V was trimmed by 5 bases and J by 1 base, leaving 14 bases between them.

CDR3 loop: CASSPSGQGDQPQHF. CDR3 DNA sequence: TGTGCCAGCAGTCCGTCGGGACAGGGGGATCAGCCCCAGCATTTT. The chain joins TRBV28 to TRBJ1-5, with TRBD1 matching over 11 bases. Germline V gives CDR1 MDHEN, CDR2 SYDVKM. This CDR3 comprises 15 residues. V shed 5 bases and J 5 bases; nucleotides not matched to a gene: 5.

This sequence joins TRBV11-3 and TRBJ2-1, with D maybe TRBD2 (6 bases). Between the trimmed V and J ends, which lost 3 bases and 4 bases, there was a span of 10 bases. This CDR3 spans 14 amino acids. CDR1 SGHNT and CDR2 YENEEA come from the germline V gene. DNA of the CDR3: TGTGCCAGCAGCTTTAGCGGTTATTACAATGAGCAGTTCTTC. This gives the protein CASSFSGYYNEQFF. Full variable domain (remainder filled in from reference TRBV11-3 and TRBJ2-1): EAGVVQSPRYKIIEKKQPVAFWCNPISGHNTLYWYLQNLGQGPELLIRYENEEAVDDSQLPKDRFSAERLKGVDSTLKIQPAELGDSAVYLCASSFSGYYNEQFFGPGTRLTVL.

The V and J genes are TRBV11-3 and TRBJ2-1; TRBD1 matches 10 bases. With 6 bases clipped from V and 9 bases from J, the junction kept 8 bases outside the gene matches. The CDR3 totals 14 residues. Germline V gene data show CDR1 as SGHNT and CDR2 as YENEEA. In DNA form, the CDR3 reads TGTGCCAGCAGATCAGGACAGGGGGGGAGTGAGCAGTTCTTC. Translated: CASRSGQGGSEQFF.

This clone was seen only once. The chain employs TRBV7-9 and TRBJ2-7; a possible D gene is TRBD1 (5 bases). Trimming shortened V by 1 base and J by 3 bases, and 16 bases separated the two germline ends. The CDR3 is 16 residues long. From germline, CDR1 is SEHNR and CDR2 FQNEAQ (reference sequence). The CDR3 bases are TGTGCCAGCAGCTTAGGGGGCTTCGACCATCGCTACGAGCAGTACTTC. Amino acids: CASSLGGFDHRYEQYF.

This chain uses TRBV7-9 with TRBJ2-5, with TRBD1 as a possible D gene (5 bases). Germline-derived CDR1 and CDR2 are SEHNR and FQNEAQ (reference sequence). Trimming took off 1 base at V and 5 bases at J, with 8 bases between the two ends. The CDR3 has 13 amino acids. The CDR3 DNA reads TGTGCCAGCAGCTTAGACAGGCCTGAGACCCAGTACTTC. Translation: CASSLDRPETQYF.